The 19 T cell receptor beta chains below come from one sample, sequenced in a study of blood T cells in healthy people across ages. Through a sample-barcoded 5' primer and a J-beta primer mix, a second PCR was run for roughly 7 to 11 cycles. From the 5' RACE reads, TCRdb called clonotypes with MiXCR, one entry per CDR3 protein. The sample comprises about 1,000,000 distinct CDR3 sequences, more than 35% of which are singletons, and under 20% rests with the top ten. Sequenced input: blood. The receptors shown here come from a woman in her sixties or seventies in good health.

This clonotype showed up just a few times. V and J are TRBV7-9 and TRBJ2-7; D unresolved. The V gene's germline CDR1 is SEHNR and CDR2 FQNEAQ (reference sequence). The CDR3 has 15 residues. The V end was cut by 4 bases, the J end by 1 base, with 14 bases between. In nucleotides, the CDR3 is TGTGCCAGCAGCTCGAGCGCCCCTCTTTCCTACGAGCAGTACTTC. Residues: CASSSSAPLSYEQYF.

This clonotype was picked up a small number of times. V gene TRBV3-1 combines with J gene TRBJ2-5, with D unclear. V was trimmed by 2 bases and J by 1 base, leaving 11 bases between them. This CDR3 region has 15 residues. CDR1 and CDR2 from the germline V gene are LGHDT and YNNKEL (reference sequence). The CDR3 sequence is CASSQLLATQETQYF. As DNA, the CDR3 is TGTGCCAGCAGCCAATTGCTTGCGACCCAAGAGACCCAGTACTTC.

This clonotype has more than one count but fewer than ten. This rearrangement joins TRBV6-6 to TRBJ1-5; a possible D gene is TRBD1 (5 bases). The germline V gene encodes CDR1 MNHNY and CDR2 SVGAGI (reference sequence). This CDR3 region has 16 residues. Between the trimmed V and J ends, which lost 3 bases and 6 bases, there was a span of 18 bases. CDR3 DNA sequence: TGTGCCAGCAGTTATGCTCCCGACAGAGCTGCTCAGCCCCAGCATTTT. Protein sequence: CASSYAPDRAAQPQHF.

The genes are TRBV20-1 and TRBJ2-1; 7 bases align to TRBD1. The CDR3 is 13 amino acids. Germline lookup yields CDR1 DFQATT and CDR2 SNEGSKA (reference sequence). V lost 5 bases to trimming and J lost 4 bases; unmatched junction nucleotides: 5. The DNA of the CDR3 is TGCAGTGCTTTGCAGGGGGATTACAATGAGCAGTTCTTC. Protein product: CSALQGDYNEQFF.

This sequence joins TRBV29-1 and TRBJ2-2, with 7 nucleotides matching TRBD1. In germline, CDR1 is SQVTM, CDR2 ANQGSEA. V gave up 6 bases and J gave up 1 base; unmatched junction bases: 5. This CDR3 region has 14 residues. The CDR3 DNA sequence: TGCAGCGTGAGGGGGACAGTGAACACCGGGGAGCTGTTTTTT. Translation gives CSVRGTVNTGELFF.

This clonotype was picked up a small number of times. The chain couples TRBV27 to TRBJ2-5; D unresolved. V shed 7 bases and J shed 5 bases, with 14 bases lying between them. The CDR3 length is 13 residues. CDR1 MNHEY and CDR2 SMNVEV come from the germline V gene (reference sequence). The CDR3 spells CASTSGRRETQYF. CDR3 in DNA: TGTGCCAGCACCTCCGGTCGTCGGGAGACCCAGTACTTC.

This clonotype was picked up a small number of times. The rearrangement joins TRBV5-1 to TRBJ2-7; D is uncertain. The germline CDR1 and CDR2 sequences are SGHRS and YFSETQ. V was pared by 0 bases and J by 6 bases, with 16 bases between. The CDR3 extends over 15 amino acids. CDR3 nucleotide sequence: TGCGCCAGCAGCTTGGGAGGACCAAGAGTATCCGAGCAGTACTTC. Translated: CASSLGGPRVSEQYF.

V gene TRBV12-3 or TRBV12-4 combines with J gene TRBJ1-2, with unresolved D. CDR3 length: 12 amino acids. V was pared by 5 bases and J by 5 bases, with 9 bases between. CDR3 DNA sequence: TGTGCCAGCAGTGCCTATCGGTATGGCTACACCTTC. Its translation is CASSAYRYGYTF.

The CDR3 spells CAGGTSGYEQYF. As DNA, the CDR3 is TGTGCCGGCGGGACTAGCGGCTACGAGCAGTACTTC. The rearrangement uses TRBV30 and TRBJ2-7, with TRBD2 matching 11 bases. With V trimmed by 8 bases and J by 3 bases, 3 bases remained unmatched. This CDR3 spans 12 amino acids. Germline CDR1 is GTSNPN and CDR2 is SVGIG (reference sequence).

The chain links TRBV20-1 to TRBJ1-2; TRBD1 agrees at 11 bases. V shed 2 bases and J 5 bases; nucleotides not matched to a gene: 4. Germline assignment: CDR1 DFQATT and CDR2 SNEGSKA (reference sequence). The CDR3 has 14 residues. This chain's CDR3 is CSARSRDRGYGYTF. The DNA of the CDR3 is TGCAGTGCTAGAAGCAGGGACAGGGGGTATGGCTACACCTTC.

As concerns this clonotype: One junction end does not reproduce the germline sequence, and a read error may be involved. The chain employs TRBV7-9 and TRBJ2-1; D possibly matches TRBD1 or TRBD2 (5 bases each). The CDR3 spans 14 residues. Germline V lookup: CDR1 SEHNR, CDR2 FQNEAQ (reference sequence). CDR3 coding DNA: TGTGCCAGCAGCCCGGGACGGCATATAAATGAGCGGTTCTTC. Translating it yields CASSPGRHINERFF.

DNA of the CDR3: TGCGCCAGCAGCCAAGCACAAGGGACCCCTCAGCCCCAGCATTTT. Translating gives CASSQAQGTPQPQHF. The chain carries TRBV4-1 and TRBJ1-5, with a tentative D call TRBD1 (5 bases). The germline CDR1 and CDR2 sequences are MGHRA and YSYEKL. V was shortened by 1 base and J by 6 bases, with 13 bases between the two germline ends. The CDR3 spans 15 residues.

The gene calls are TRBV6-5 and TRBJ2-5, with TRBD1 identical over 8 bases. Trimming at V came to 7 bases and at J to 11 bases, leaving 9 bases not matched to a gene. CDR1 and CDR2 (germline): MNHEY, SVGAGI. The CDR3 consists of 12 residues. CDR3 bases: TGTGCCAGCACAGGACAGGGTTTAGGGCAGTACTTC. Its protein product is CASTGQGLGQYF.

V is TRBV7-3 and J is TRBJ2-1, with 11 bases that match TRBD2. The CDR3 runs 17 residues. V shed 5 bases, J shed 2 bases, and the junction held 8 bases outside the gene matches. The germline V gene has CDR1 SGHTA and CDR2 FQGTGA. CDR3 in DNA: TGTGCCAGCAGCCCCTTTACTAGCGGGAGCGCCTACAATGAGCAGTTCTTC. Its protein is CASSPFTSGSAYNEQFF.

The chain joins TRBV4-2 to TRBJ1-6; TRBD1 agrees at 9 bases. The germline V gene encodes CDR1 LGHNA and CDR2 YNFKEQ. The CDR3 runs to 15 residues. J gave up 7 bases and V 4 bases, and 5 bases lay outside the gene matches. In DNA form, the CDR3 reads TGTGCCAGCAGCCGCCGGACAGGGGACAATTCACCCCTCCACTTT. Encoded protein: CASSRRTGDNSPLHF.

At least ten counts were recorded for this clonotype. The CDR3 DNA is TGTGCCAGCAGCCCCAAAGCCCCAGATACGCAGTATTTT. Translation: CASSPKAPDTQYF. The chain is built from TRBV7-3 and TRBJ2-3; D not resolved. The germline V and J ends were trimmed by 5 bases and 4 bases, with 10 bases remaining between them. This CDR3 is 13 amino acids long. The germline V gene has CDR1 SGHTA and CDR2 FQGTGA.

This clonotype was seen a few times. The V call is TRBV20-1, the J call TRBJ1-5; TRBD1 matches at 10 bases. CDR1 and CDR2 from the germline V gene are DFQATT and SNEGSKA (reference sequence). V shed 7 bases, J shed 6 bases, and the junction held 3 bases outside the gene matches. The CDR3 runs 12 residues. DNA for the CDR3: TGCAGTGTGGGGACAGGGGTTCAGCCCCAGCATTTT. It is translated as CSVGTGVQPQHF.

CDR3 sequence (DNA): TGCAGTGCAGCGGGGGGGGGCTACACCTTC. Amino acids: CSAAGGGYTF. V usage is TRBV20-1 and J usage is TRBJ1-2, with D tentatively TRBD1 (5 bases). Trimming stripped 6 bases from V and 8 bases from J, with 10 bases between. The germline CDR1 and CDR2 sequences are DFQATT and SNEGSKA (reference sequence). This CDR3 has 10 amino acids.

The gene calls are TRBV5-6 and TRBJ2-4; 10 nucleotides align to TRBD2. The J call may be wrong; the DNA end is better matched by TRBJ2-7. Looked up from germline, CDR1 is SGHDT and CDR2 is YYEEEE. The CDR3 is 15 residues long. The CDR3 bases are TGTGCCAGCAGCCCGGGACTAGCGCCGGGTTACGAGCAGTACTTC. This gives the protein CASSPGLAPGYEQYF.